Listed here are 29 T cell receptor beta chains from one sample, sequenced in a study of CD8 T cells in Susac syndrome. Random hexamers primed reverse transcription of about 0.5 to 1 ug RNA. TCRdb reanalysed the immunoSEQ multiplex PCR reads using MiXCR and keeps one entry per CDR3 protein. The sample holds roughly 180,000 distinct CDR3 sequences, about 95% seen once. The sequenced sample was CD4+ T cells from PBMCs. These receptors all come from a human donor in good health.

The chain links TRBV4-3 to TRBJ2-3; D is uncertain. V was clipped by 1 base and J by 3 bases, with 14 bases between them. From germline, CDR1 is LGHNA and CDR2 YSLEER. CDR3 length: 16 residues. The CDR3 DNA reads TGCGCCAGCAGCCAAGGAGGTCTTGGTTCAACAGATACGCAGTATTTT. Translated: CASSQGGLGSTDTQYF.

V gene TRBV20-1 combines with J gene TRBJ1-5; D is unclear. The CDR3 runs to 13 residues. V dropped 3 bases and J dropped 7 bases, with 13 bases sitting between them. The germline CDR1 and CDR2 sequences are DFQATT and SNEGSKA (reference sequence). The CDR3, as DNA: TGCAGTGCTAGTCTCCCCCAGGACCAGCCCCAGCATTTT. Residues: CSASLPQDQPQHF.

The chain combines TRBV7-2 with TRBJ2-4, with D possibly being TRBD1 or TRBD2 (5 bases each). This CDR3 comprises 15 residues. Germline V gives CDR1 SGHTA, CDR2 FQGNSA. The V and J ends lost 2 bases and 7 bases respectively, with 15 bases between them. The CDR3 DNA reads TGTGCCAGCAGCTTATCCCAGGGCCGGGGTAACATTCAGTACTTC. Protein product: CASSLSQGRGNIQYF.

CDR3 sequence reads: CASSSQGGVGEQYF. CDR3 nucleotides: TGTGCCAGCTCATCCCAGGGTGGCGTTGGCGAGCAGTACTTC. The V and J genes are TRBV18 and TRBJ2-7, with D possibly TRBD1 on 5 matching bases. V lost 5 bases and J 6 bases, leaving 17 bases between the germline ends. The CDR3 spans 14 residues. Per the germline V gene, CDR1 is KGHSH and CDR2 is LQKENI.

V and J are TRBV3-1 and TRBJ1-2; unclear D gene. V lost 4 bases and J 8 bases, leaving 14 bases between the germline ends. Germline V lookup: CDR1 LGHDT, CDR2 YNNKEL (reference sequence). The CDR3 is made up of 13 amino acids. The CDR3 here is CASSLLGSGGYTF. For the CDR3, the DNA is TGTGCCAGCAGCCTCTTGGGCTCGGGGGGCTACACCTTC. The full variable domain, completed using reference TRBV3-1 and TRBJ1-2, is DTAVSQTPKYLVTQMGNDKSIKCEQNLGHDTMYWYKQDSKKFLKIMFSYNNKELIINETVPNRFSPKSPDKAHLNLHINSLELGDSAVYFCASSLLGSGGYTFGSGTRLTVV.

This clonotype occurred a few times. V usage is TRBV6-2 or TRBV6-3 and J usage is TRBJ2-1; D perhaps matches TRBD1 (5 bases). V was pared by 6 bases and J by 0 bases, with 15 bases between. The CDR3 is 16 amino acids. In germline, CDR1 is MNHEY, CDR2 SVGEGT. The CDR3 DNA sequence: TGTGCCAGCAGATCTCTAGACAGTTACTCCTACAATGAGCAGTTCTTC. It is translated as CASRSLDSYSYNEQFF.

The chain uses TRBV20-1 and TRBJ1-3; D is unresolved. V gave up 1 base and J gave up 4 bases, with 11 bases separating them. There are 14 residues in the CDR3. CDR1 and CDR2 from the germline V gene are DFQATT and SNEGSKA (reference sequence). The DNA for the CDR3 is TGCAGTGCTAGAGTCTCACGACTAGGAAACACCATATATTTT. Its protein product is CSARVSRLGNTIYF.

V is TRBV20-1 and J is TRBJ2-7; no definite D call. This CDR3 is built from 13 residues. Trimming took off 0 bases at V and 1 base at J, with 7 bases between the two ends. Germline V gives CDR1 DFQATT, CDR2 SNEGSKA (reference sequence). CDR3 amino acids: CSAREARSYEQYF. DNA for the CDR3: TGCAGTGCTAGAGAGGCCAGGTCCTACGAGCAGTACTTC.

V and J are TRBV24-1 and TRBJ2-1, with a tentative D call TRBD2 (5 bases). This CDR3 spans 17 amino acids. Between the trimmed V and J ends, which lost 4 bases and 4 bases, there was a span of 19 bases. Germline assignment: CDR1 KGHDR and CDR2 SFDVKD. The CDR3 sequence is CATSESWARGRYNEQFF. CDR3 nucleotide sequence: TGTGCCACCAGTGAATCCTGGGCTAGAGGGCGTTACAATGAGCAGTTCTTC.

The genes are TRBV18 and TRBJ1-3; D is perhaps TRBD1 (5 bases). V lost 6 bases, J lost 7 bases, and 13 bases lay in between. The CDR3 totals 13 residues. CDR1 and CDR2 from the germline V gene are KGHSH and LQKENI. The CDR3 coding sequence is TGTGCCAGCTCCGAGCAGGGTTGGAACACCATATATTTT. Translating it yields CASSEQGWNTIYF.

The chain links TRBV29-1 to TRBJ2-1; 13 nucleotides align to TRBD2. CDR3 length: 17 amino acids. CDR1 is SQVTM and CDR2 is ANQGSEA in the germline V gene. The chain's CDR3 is CSYWGTSGDSSYNEQFF. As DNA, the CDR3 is TGCAGTTACTGGGGGACTAGCGGGGACAGCTCCTACAATGAGCAGTTCTTC.

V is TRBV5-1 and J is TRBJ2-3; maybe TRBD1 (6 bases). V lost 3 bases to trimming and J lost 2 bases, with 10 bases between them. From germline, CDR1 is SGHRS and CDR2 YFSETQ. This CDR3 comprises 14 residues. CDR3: CASSSTGLTDTQYF. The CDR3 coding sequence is TGCGCCAGCAGCTCGACAGGTCTCACAGATACGCAGTATTTT.

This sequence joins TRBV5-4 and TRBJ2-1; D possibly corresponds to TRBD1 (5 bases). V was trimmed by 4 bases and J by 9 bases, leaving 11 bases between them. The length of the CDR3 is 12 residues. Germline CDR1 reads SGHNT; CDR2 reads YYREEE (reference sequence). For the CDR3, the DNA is TGTGCCAGCAGCAATAGGGGCGGTGAGCAGTTCTTC. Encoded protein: CASSNRGGEQFF.

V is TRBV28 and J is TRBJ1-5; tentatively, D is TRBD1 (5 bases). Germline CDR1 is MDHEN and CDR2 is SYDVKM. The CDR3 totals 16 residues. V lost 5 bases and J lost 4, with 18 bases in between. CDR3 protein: CASSPIGGTRNQPQHF. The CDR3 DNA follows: TGTGCCAGCAGTCCCATCGGCGGGACGAGGAATCAGCCCCAGCATTTT.

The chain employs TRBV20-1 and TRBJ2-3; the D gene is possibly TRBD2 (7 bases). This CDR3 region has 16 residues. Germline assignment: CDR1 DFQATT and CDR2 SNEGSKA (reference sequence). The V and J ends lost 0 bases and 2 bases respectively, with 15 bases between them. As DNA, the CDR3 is TGCAGTGCTAGAGATGTTCGGGGGGCCTTCACAGATACGCAGTATTTT. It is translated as CSARDVRGAFTDTQYF.

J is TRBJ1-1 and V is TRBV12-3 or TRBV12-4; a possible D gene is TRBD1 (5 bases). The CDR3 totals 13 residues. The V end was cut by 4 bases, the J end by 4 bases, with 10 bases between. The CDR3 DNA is TGTGCCAGCAGTTCATGGGGGGGCACTGAAGCTTTCTTT. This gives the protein CASSSWGGTEAFF.

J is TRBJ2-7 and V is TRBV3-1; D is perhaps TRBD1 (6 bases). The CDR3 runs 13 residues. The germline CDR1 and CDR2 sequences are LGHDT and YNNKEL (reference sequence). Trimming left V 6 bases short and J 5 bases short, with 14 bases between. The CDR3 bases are TGTGCCAGCAGTCGGGACACCTTCAACGAGCAGTACTTC. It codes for CASSRDTFNEQYF.

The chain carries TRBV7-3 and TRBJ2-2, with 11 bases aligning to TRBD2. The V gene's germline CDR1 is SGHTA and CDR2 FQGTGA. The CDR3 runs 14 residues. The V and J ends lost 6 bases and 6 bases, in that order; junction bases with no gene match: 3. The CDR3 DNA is TGTGCCAGCAGTCAGACTAGCGGGGCCGGGGAGCTGTTTTTT. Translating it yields CASSQTSGAGELFF.

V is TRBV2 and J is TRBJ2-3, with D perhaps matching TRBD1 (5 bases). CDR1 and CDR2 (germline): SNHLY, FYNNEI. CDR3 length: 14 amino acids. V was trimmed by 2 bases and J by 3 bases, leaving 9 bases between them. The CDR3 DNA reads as TGTGCCAGCAGTGAATTGGGGCGGACAGATACGCAGTATTTT. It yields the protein CASSELGRTDTQYF.

The CDR3 is CSARERTNGQFF. The CDR3 DNA reads as TGCAGTGCTAGAGAACGTACGAACGGGCAGTTCTTC. The V gene is TRBV20-1, the J gene TRBJ2-1; unclear D gene. Trimming pared 0 bases from V and 12 bases from J, leaving 12 bases between. CDR1 is DFQATT and CDR2 is SNEGSKA in the germline V gene (reference sequence). The CDR3 spans 12 residues.

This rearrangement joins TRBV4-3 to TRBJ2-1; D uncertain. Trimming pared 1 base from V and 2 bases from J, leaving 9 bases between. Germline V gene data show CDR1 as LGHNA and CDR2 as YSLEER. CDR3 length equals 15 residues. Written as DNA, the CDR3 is TGCGCCAGCAGCCAAGGATTGGTCACCTACAATGAGCAGTTCTTC. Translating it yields CASSQGLVTYNEQFF.

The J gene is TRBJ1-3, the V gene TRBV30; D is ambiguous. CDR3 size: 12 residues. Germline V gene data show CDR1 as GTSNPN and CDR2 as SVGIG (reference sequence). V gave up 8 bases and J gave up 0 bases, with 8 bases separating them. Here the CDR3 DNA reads TGTGCCGGTGGGGTCTCTGGAAACACCATATATTTT. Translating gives CAGGVSGNTIYF.

The CDR3 spells CASSVVGGGDTQYF. The CDR3 nucleotides are TGTGCCAGCAGCGTAGTTGGAGGGGGAGATACGCAGTATTTT. The chain joins TRBV9 to TRBJ2-3; perhaps D is TRBD1 or TRBD2 (6 bases each). Trimming shortened V by 0 bases and J by 5 bases, and 10 bases separated the two germline ends. Germline V gene sequence: CDR1 SGDLS, CDR2 YYNGEE. This CDR3 has 14 residues.

DNA of the CDR3: TGTGCCAGCAGCCCGGGGGGACAGGACCGCTATGGCTACACCTTC. Residues: CASSPGGQDRYGYTF. V usage is TRBV9 and J usage is TRBJ1-2; 8 nucleotides align to TRBD1. Per germline, CDR1 SGDLS and CDR2 YYNGEE. There are 15 residues in the CDR3. V lost 4 bases, J lost 4 bases, and 9 bases stayed unmatched.

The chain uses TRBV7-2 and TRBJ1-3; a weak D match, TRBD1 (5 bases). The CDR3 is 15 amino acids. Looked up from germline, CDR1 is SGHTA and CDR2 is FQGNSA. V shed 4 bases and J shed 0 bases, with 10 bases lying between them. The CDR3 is CASSYDRSSGNTIYF. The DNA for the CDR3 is TGTGCCAGCAGCTATGACAGAAGCTCTGGAAACACCATATATTTT.

Here the CDR3 DNA reads TGTGCCAGCAGCTTGGTGGGAACCTACGAGCAGTACTTC. It yields the protein CASSLVGTYEQYF. V and J are TRBV5-4 and TRBJ2-7; D gene ambiguous. This CDR3 has 13 residues. Trimming cost V 0 bases and J 2 bases, with 6 bases left between them. CDR1 and CDR2 from the germline V gene are SGHNT and YYREEE (reference sequence). Complete variable domain (other parts from reference TRBV5-4 and TRBJ2-7): ETGVTQSPTHLIKTRGQQVTLRCSSQSGHNTVSWYQQALGQGPQFIFQYYREEENGRGNFPPRFSGLQFPNYSSELNVNALELDDSALYLCASSLVGTYEQYFGPGTRLTVT.

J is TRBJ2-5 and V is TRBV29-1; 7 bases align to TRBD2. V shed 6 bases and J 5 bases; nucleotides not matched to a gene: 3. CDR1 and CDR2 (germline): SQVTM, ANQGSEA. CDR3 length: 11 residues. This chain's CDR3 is CSVRRGETQYF. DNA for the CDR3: TGCAGCGTCCGGCGGGGGGAGACCCAGTACTTC.

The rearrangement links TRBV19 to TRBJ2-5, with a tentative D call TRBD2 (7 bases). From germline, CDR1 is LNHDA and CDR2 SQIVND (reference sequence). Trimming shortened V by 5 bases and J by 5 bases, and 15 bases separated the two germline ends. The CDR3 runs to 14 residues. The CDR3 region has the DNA TGTGCCAGTAGTCCCAGGGGAGGGTGGGAGACCCAGTACTTC. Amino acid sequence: CASSPRGGWETQYF. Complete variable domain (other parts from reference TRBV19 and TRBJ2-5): DGGITQSPKYLFRKEGQNVTLSCEQNLNHDAMYWYRQDPGQGLRLIYYSQIVNDFQKGDIAEGYSVSREKKESFPLTVTSAQKNPTAFYLCASSPRGGWETQYFGPGTRLLVL.

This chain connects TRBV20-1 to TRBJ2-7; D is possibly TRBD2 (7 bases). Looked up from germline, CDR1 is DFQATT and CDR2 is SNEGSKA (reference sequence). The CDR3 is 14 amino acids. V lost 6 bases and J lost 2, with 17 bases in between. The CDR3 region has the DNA TGCAGTGCAGCCCCCGGGGGGCGAACCTACGAGCAGTACTTC. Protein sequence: CSAAPGGRTYEQYF.